This TCR beta chain came from a study of cytomegalovirus exposure and HLA in healthy donors. Study-wide background: Among about 179 million T cells, an earlier analysis found 90 million to 130 million unique TCR beta sequences. Findings of the study overall: Common viral pathogens seemed, in a later analysis, to connect with several of the most significant clusters. In a later analysis, CMV-associated beta chains were mostly HLA-associated, it appeared.

The study ran its PCR with 60 Vbeta and 13 Jbeta primers. Method: immunoSEQ multiplex PCR; TCRdb's copy keeps in-frame clones and lacks some. The sample lists 100,000 to 150,000 clones, more than 75% occurring once. Trimming removed 4 bases from V and 7 bases from J, with 13 bases in between. CDR1 and CDR2 from the germline V gene are SNHLY and FYNNEI. The CDR3 runs to 14 residues. A word on this clone: Its cognate antigen is unknown.

The rearrangement uses TRBV2 and TRBJ1-4, with a possible D match to TRBD1 (5 bases). Sequencing was done on a sample of PBMCs. The source is a man aged 25-45 years in good health and CMV-seropositive. CDR3 region: CASSGRRGGEKLFF. The DNA for the CDR3 is TGTGCCAGCAGTGGTCGTAGGGGCGGTGAAAAACTGTTTTTT. Full variable domain (missing parts from reference TRBV2 and TRBJ1-4): EPEVTQTPSHQVTQMGQEVILRCVPISNHLYFYWYRQILGQKVEFLVSFYNNEISEKSEIFDDQFSVERPDGSNFTLKIRSTKLEDSAMYFCASSGRRGGEKLFFGSGTQLSVL.